These 26 T cell receptor beta chains originate from one sample sequenced in a study of shared clonotypes between healthy human individuals. Assay used: immunoSEQ multiplex PCR; TCRdb lists only in-frame clones, some missing. The table has millions of clones, 90% to 95% seen once. The sequenced material came from naive CD4+ T cells sorted from blood. Subset given: CD45RA+ positively selected. The receptors were sampled from a man between 18 and 35 years old in good health.

V and J are TRBV5-6 and TRBJ2-3; 11 nucleotides align to TRBD1. Trimming took 4 bases from V and 3 from J; bases not matched to a gene: 7. Germline assignment: CDR1 SGHDT and CDR2 YYEEEE. The CDR3 loop spans 16 amino acids. The CDR3 coding sequence is TGTGCCAGCAGCCGGCGGGACAGGGGGGTGACAGATACGCAGTATTTT. Translating gives CASSRRDRGVTDTQYF.

As to this clone: The same CDR3 is also encoded by other DNA sequences in this sample. J is TRBJ1-6 and V is TRBV5-1, with 7 bases lining up with TRBD1. V lost 4 bases, J lost 5 bases, and 3 bases stayed unmatched. Germline V gene lookup returns CDR1 SGHRS and CDR2 YFSETQ. The CDR3 covers 14 residues. As DNA, the CDR3 is TGCGCCAGCAGCCCGGGACAGAATAATTCACCCCTCCACTTT. Translating gives CASSPGQNNSPLHF.

This clone was seen a handful of times. The V and J genes are TRBV6-1 and TRBJ1-4; the D is unclear. The CDR3 runs 12 residues. Germline lookup yields CDR1 MNHNS and CDR2 SASEGT. V was shortened by 6 bases and J by 8 bases, with 10 bases between the two germline ends. CDR3 coding DNA: TGTGCCAGCAGCGACCCTCGGGAAAAACTGTTTTTT. Amino acid sequence: CASSDPREKLFF.

The chain couples TRBV2 to TRBJ1-5; weak D call: TRBD1 (6 bases). V shed 8 bases and J shed 6 bases, with 11 bases lying between them. Germline V gene data show CDR1 as SNHLY and CDR2 as FYNNEI. The CDR3 runs to 12 residues. DNA of the CDR3: TGTGCCAGCCGACAGGACAGTCAGCCCCAGCATTTT. This codes for CASRQDSQPQHF.

The chain is built from TRBV7-2 and TRBJ1-1; 7 positions agree with TRBD1. Germline CDR1 and CDR2: SGHTA and FQGNSA. The V segment lost 5 bases and the J segment 2 bases; nucleotides outside the gene matches: 5. CDR3 length: 14 amino acids. DNA of the CDR3: TGTGCCAGCAGCACTTGGGACAGCAACACTGAAGCTTTCTTT. Protein sequence: CASSTWDSNTEAFF.

This chain links TRBV4-3 with TRBJ1-2, with TRBD1 matching 10 bases. Per germline, CDR1 LGHNA and CDR2 YSLEER. CDR3 length: 18 amino acids. With 0 bases clipped from V and 4 bases from J, the junction kept 11 bases outside the gene matches. CDR3 in amino acids: CASSQDGSGTGVPYGYTF. Written as DNA, the CDR3 is TGCGCCAGCAGCCAAGACGGCTCAGGGACAGGGGTTCCCTATGGCTACACCTTC.

CDR3 nucleotide sequence: TGTGCCAGCAGTGATCCTGGGCAGGGTGATGACGAGCAGTACTTC. Residues: CASSDPGQGDDEQYF. The V call is TRBV25-1, the J call TRBJ2-7, with D perhaps TRBD1 (5 bases). In germline, CDR1 is MGHDK, CDR2 SYGVNS. With 3 bases removed from V and 5 bases from J, the gap between germline ends came to 17 bases. This CDR3 contains 15 residues.

The chain combines TRBV2 with TRBJ1-1; D is ambiguous. Germline V gene sequence: CDR1 SNHLY, CDR2 FYNNEI. Trimming removed 6 bases from V and 10 bases from J, with 21 bases in between. This CDR3 has 14 residues. The CDR3 is CASRASASRAGAFF. The CDR3 coding sequence is TGTGCCAGCAGGGCCTCAGCCTCCCGAGCCGGAGCTTTCTTT.

The V gene is TRBV19, the J gene TRBJ2-7, with TRBD1 matching 8 bases. Germline values: CDR1 LNHDA, CDR2 SQIVND (reference sequence). The CDR3 is 12 amino acids. V shed 9 bases and J 3 bases; nucleotides not matched to a gene: 4. CDR3 loop: CARTGANYEQYF. The CDR3 nucleotides are TGTGCCAGGACAGGGGCAAACTACGAGCAGTACTTC.

The chain has TRBV2 and TRBJ2-7; D could derive from TRBD1 or TRBD2 (5 bases each). The germline gives CDR1 SNHLY, CDR2 FYNNEI. The CDR3 contains 14 residues. V lost 3 bases and J lost 6, with 15 bases in between. DNA of the CDR3: TGTGCCAGCAGTGAGTCCGAAGGGGAGCGCGAGCAGTACTTC. This gives the protein CASSESEGEREQYF.

The table lists this clone with a few counts. The chain employs TRBV4-1 and TRBJ1-6; D ambiguous. Trimming took off 1 base at V and 7 bases at J, with 11 bases between the two ends. Germline V gene sequence: CDR1 MGHRA, CDR2 YSYEKL. The CDR3 covers 15 residues. CDR3 sequence: CASSQGYRFNSPLHF. The CDR3 DNA follows: TGCGCCAGCAGCCAAGGGTACAGATTCAATTCACCCCTCCACTTT.

V usage is TRBV15 and J usage is TRBJ1-2, with 8 positions matching TRBD1. V shed 3 bases, J shed 7 bases, and the junction held 10 bases outside the gene matches. The germline CDR1 and CDR2 sequences are LNHNV and YYDKDF (reference sequence). The CDR3 length is 15 residues. CDR3: CATSRAKQGALGYTF. As DNA, the CDR3 is TGTGCCACCAGCAGGGCCAAGCAGGGGGCCCTTGGCTACACCTTC.

The chain recombines TRBV5-1 with TRBJ2-3, with no clear D. The CDR3 runs 15 residues. The V and J ends lost 1 base and 1 base respectively, with 10 bases between them. Germline V gene data show CDR1 as SGHRS and CDR2 as YFSETQ. This chain's CDR3 is CASSLTAPGTDTQYF. CDR3 bases: TGCGCCAGCAGCTTGACAGCCCCGGGCACAGATACGCAGTATTTT.

The rearrangement joins TRBV2 to TRBJ2-5; D unclear. With 4 bases removed from V and 0 bases from J, the gap between germline ends came to 9 bases. The germline gives CDR1 SNHLY, CDR2 FYNNEI. The CDR3 has 14 amino acids. The CDR3 DNA reads as TGTGCCAGCAGTGCATCAACCAACCAAGAGACCCAGTACTTC. Amino acids: CASSASTNQETQYF.

The chain employs TRBV28 and TRBJ2-7, with D hard to call. Germline V gives CDR1 MDHEN, CDR2 SYDVKM. The CDR3 spans 15 residues. V shed 5 bases and J shed 4 bases, with 18 bases lying between them. CDR3 protein: CASSPSMGNGYEQYF. CDR3 coding DNA: TGTGCCAGCAGTCCCAGTATGGGGAACGGATACGAGCAGTACTTC.

This chain links TRBV6-5 with TRBJ2-2, with a possible D match to TRBD1 (6 bases). In germline, CDR1 is MNHEY, CDR2 SVGAGI. V was trimmed by 8 bases and J by 4 bases, leaving 11 bases between them. This CDR3 contains 13 residues. CDR3 sequence reads: CASLGTFTGELFF. CDR3 in DNA: TGTGCCAGCCTAGGGACATTCACCGGGGAGCTGTTTTTT.

V is TRBV6-6 and J is TRBJ2-7, with 7 bases fitting TRBD2. Germline trimming cut 4 bases from V and 3 bases from J; bases unmatched to any gene: 12. Germline V gene sequence: CDR1 MNHNY, CDR2 SVGAGI (reference sequence). This CDR3 spans 16 amino acids. CDR3 residues: CASSSGRGSIDYEQYF. CDR3 DNA: TGTGCCAGCAGTTCTGGGAGGGGTAGTATCGACTACGAGCAGTACTTC.

Here the CDR3 reads CASSQERGWWQPQHF. The CDR3 nucleotides are TGCGCCAGCAGCCAAGAACGGGGATGGTGGCAGCCCCAGCATTTT. This chain links TRBV4-3 with TRBJ1-5; no clear D. The CDR3 spans 15 residues. With 0 bases removed from V and 7 bases from J, the gap between germline ends came to 13 bases. Germline assignment: CDR1 LGHNA and CDR2 YSLEER.

On this clone itself: The identical CDR3 is also encoded by other nucleotide sequences in the sample. The chain is built from TRBV10-1 and TRBJ2-2; D is tentatively TRBD1 or TRBD2 (6 bases each). Germline CDR1 is WNHNN and CDR2 is SYGVQD (reference sequence). The length of the CDR3 is 14 residues. Trimming left V 3 bases short and J 7 bases short, with 12 bases between. The CDR3 here is CASSDGGLGGELFF. In DNA form, the CDR3 reads TGCGCCAGCAGTGATGGGGGGCTTGGCGGGGAGCTGTTTTTT.

The CDR3 DNA reads as TGTGCCAGCAGCTTAGCCCACAGGAACGAGCAGTACTTC. It yields the protein CASSLAHRNEQYF. The V call is TRBV11-2, the J call TRBJ2-7, with D perhaps TRBD1 (5 bases). The V gene's germline CDR1 is SGHAT and CDR2 FQNNGV. This CDR3 contains 13 residues. The germline V and J ends were trimmed by 1 base and 5 bases, with 9 bases remaining between them. The full variable domain, in which reference TRBV11-2 and TRBJ2-7 provide the parts outside the CDR3, is EAGVAQSPRYKIIEKRQSVAFWCNPISGHATLYWYQQILGQGPKLLIQFQNNGVVDDSQLPKDRFSAERLKGVDSTLKIQPAKLEDSAVYLCASSLAHRNEQYFGPGTRLTVT.

The chain recombines TRBV5-4 with TRBJ2-1; 7 bases fit TRBD1. This CDR3 spans 16 amino acids. V dropped 0 bases and J dropped 1; count of bases not matched to a gene: 4. CDR1 and CDR2 (germline): SGHNT, YYREEE (reference sequence). This CDR3 reads CASSLEGAGSYNEQFF. The CDR3 DNA sequence: TGTGCCAGCAGCTTGGAGGGGGCTGGGTCCTACAATGAGCAGTTCTTC.

The chain joins TRBV28 to TRBJ1-2; D gene unclear. Germline V gene data show CDR1 as MDHEN and CDR2 as SYDVKM. The CDR3 consists of 12 residues. V lost 6 bases and J lost 0, with 5 bases in between. The CDR3 reads CASRVPNYGYTF. CDR3 nucleotide sequence: TGTGCCAGCAGGGTCCCTAACTATGGCTACACCTTC.

The rearrangement joins TRBV11-2 to TRBJ1-4, with D tentatively TRBD1 (5 bases). V was pared by 5 bases and J by 0 bases, with 13 bases between. The CDR3 has 16 residues. Germline V lookup: CDR1 SGHAT, CDR2 FQNNGV. For the CDR3, the DNA is TGTGCCAGCAGCCTGGGGGACCGGGCAACTAATGAAAAACTGTTTTTT. Amino acids: CASSLGDRATNEKLFF.

Details on this clone: A read error may explain this, as a much larger clone is one base away. This chain links TRBV10-3 with TRBJ2-3; D is unresolved. Between the trimmed V and J ends, which lost 6 bases and 2 bases, there was a span of 3 bases. This CDR3 region has 11 residues. Per the germline V gene, CDR1 is ENHRY and CDR2 is SYGVKD. The CDR3 loop is CAISNTDTQYF. Written as DNA, the CDR3 is TGTGCCATCAGCAACACAGATACGCAGTATTTT.

V usage is TRBV5-1 and J usage is TRBJ1-6, with D maybe TRBD1 (6 bases). CDR3 size: 16 residues. V lost 2 bases and J 7 bases, leaving 16 bases between the germline ends. Germline assignment: CDR1 SGHRS and CDR2 YFSETQ. The CDR3 DNA reads as TGCGCCAGCAGCTTCCGGGACACAACGACGAATTCACCCCTCCACTTT. Translated, it gives CASSFRDTTTNSPLHF.

The chain carries TRBV11-2 and TRBJ1-6; D gene ambiguous. Trimming stripped 2 bases from V and 6 bases from J, with 11 bases between. Germline V gene lookup returns CDR1 SGHAT and CDR2 FQNNGV. This CDR3 is 15 amino acids long. The CDR3 coding sequence is TGTGCCAGCAGCTTATACGACGGATCTAATTCACCCCTCCACTTT. Amino acids: CASSLYDGSNSPLHF.